This T cell receptor (beta chain) was sequenced in a study of T cell changes during pregnancy in multiple sclerosis. Unmatched junction bases numbered 4, after V lost 4 bases and J lost 7 bases. Germline CDR1 and CDR2: SGHRS and YFSETQ. This CDR3 has 14 residues. Here immunoSEQ multiplex PCR was the method, and the copy in TCRdb shows in-frame clones only, minus some. The sample has some 48,000 clones, roughly 95% seen once. The sample here was peripheral blood, taken in the second trimester of pregnancy. V usage is TRBV5-1 and J usage is TRBJ1-4, with 10 bases lining up with TRBD1. This TCR was sampled from a female donor with multiple sclerosis, enrolled in a pregnancy study. As DNA, the CDR3 is TGCGCCAGCAGCCTCCGACAGGGGGCTGAAAAACTGTTTTTT. The encoded protein is CASSLRQGAEKLFF.